These 25 T cell receptor beta chains were all obtained from the same sample, sequenced in a study of T-cell reconstitution after alpha-beta-depleted transplantation in children. A TCRbeta library incorporating unique molecular identifiers was prepared. TCRdb re-called the PCR reads with MiXCR, one entry per CDR3 protein. The profile shows 500,000 or so distinct CDR3 sequences, roughly 33% of them singletons. This sample comprised PBMCs from the stem cell graft donor, obtained from the stem cell graft. These receptors were collected from a human donor who donated a stem cell graft to a child with aplastic anemia.

This clonotype was recorded a few times. This chain connects TRBV29-1 to TRBJ2-7; 8 nucleotides line up with TRBD1. The CDR3 is 12 residues long. V was clipped by 4 bases and J by 7 bases; unmatched bases: 6. Germline V gene sequence: CDR1 SQVTM, CDR2 ANQGSEA. As DNA, the CDR3 is TGCAGCGTTGCAGGCAGGGGGCGAGAGCAGTACTTC. It translates to CSVAGRGREQYF.

This clonotype was seen a few times. V gene TRBV18 combines with J gene TRBJ2-5; D is uncertain. Germline CDR1 and CDR2: KGHSH and LQKENI. The CDR3 covers 13 residues. V was cut by 3 bases and J by 5 bases, with 10 bases left in between. CDR3 nucleotide sequence: TGTGCCAGCTCACCCGATCTCGGGGAGACCCAGTACTTC. It yields the protein CASSPDLGETQYF.

This clonotype was seen a handful of times. The chain recombines TRBV29-1 with TRBJ2-1; D may be TRBD1 (7 bases). Trimming removed 7 bases at V and 6 bases at J, with 13 bases between. CDR3 length: 12 residues. Germline V gene sequence: CDR1 SQVTM, CDR2 ANQGSEA. In DNA form, the CDR3 reads TGCAGCGGGGGGACAGCGGGCAATGAGCAGTTCTTC. Translating gives CSGGTAGNEQFF.

This clonotype has a count of ten or more. J is TRBJ2-5 and V is TRBV5-1; perhaps TRBD2 as D (5 bases). This CDR3 is built from 12 residues. Trimming stripped 4 bases from V and 3 bases from J, with 7 bases between. Germline V gene lookup returns CDR1 SGHRS and CDR2 YFSETQ. CDR3 DNA: TGCGCCAGCAGCCTCGGGAAAGAGACCCAGTACTTC. Its translation: CASSLGKETQYF.

The chain recombines TRBV7-2 with TRBJ2-7; the D is unclear. There are 13 residues in the CDR3. Between the trimmed V and J ends, which lost 4 bases and 3 bases, there was a span of 10 bases. The germline gives CDR1 SGHTA, CDR2 FQGNSA. CDR3 loop: CASSSEADYEQYV. CDR3 in DNA: TGTGCCAGCAGCTCCGAGGCCGACTACGAGCAGTACGTC.

The rearrangement uses TRBV29-1 and TRBJ2-5; 7 nucleotides match TRBD2. V shed 4 bases and J 5 bases; nucleotides not matched to a gene: 10. Per the germline V gene, CDR1 is SQVTM and CDR2 is ANQGSEA. The CDR3 loop spans 14 amino acids. The DNA for the CDR3 is TGCAGCGTTGTCCCGGGAGGTTCGGGGGAGACCCAGTACTTC. Translation gives CSVVPGGSGETQYF.

The rearrangement uses TRBV4-3 and TRBJ1-2; D gene ambiguous. The ends were cut back, 3 bases at V and 8 bases at J, with 13 bases in the middle. Germline CDR1 is LGHNA and CDR2 is YSLEER. The CDR3 is made up of 13 amino acids. The DNA of the CDR3 is TGCGCCAGCAGCCAGGACGGGATAGGGGGCTACACCTTC. Its protein is CASSQDGIGGYTF.

A few counts support this clonotype. This rearrangement joins TRBV6-1 to TRBJ2-6; D unresolved. There are 14 residues in the CDR3. Trimming removed 5 bases from V and 4 bases from J, with 9 bases in between. The V gene's germline CDR1 is MNHNS and CDR2 SASEGT. In DNA, the CDR3 is TGTGCCAGCAGTCCCGTTACCGGGGCCAACGTCCTGACTTTC. Its protein product is CASSPVTGANVLTF.

This clonotype is a singleton in its sample. The V gene is TRBV29-1, the J gene TRBJ2-3; D is ambiguous. The CDR3 covers 13 residues. CDR1 is SQVTM, CDR2 ANQGSEA, per germline. The germline V and J ends were trimmed by 1 base and 2 bases, with 7 bases remaining between them. CDR3 sequence: CSVEGQNTDTQYF. The DNA for the CDR3 is TGCAGCGTTGAAGGCCAAAACACAGATACGCAGTATTTT.

The CDR3 reads CASSFRTVETQYF. The CDR3 DNA reads as TGCGCCAGCAGCTTTAGGACGGTGGAGACCCAGTACTTC. The chain has TRBV5-1 and TRBJ2-5; no reliable D call. The CDR3 is 13 amino acids. From germline, CDR1 is SGHRS and CDR2 YFSETQ. Trimming cost V 2 bases and J 5 bases, with 10 bases left between them.

This clonotype was observed a handful of times. The genes are TRBV20-1 and TRBJ2-1; D is possibly TRBD1 or TRBD2 (5 bases each). CDR3 size: 15 residues. Germline CDR1 reads DFQATT; CDR2 reads SNEGSKA (reference sequence). The V end was cut by 8 bases, the J end by 7 bases, with 24 bases between. CDR3 DNA: TGCAGTTCTGTGAAATTGTCTCGATGGGGGAATGAGCAGTTCTTC. It is translated as CSSVKLSRWGNEQFF.

The chain is built from TRBV6-1 and TRBJ2-7; 8 bases align to TRBD1. The CDR3 consists of 13 residues. The V gene end was trimmed by 10 bases and the J gene end by 2 bases; junction bases not matched to a gene: 7. CDR1 is MNHNS, CDR2 SASEGT, per germline. CDR3 region: CATQPTGAYEQYF. The DNA of the CDR3 is TGTGCCACCCAGCCGACAGGGGCCTACGAGCAGTACTTC.

This chain uses TRBV5-1 with TRBJ2-7; 7 positions match TRBD1. The CDR3 is 14 amino acids. Germline loops: CDR1 SGHRS, CDR2 YFSETQ. V was clipped by 4 bases and J by 2 bases; unmatched bases: 6. This chain's CDR3 is CASSQRQGAYEQYF. In DNA, the CDR3 is TGCGCCAGCAGCCAAAGACAGGGCGCCTACGAGCAGTACTTC.

This clonotype was seen only a few times. This chain joins TRBV14 and TRBJ2-1; D unclear. The CDR3 consists of 11 residues. Germline V gene data show CDR1 as SGHDN and CDR2 as FVKESK. Trimming left V 2 bases short and J 13 bases short, with 9 bases between. The CDR3 reads CASSQYVRQFF. CDR3 bases: TGTGCCAGCAGCCAATATGTGCGACAGTTCTTC.

This sequence joins TRBV7-2 and TRBJ2-3; D is perhaps TRBD1 (6 bases). CDR3 length equals 15 residues. Germline CDR1 reads SGHTA; CDR2 reads FQGNSA. V lost 5 bases and J lost 0, with 12 bases in between. CDR3 region: CASSTQGPSTDTQYF. The CDR3 DNA reads TGTGCCAGCAGCACACAGGGCCCTAGCACAGATACGCAGTATTTT.

The CDR3 sequence: CASSLTTGAGEQYV. Written as DNA, the CDR3 is TGCGCCAGCAGCTTGACCACTGGAGCGGGGGAGCAGTACGTC. The chain uses TRBV5-1 and TRBJ2-7; 7 bases are a match to TRBD2. CDR1 is SGHRS and CDR2 is YFSETQ in the germline V gene. The CDR3 is made up of 14 amino acids. J was trimmed by 7 bases and V by 1 base; bases with no gene match: 8.

This clonotype was recorded many times. The rearrangement joins TRBV29-1 to TRBJ2-1, with a possible D match to TRBD2 (6 bases). CDR3 size: 13 residues. The ends were cut back, 7 bases at V and 8 bases at J, with 18 bases in the middle. From germline, CDR1 is SQVTM and CDR2 ANQGSEA. CDR3: CSGAGTRRDEQFF. Written as DNA, the CDR3 is TGCAGCGGGGCCGGGACCCGGAGGGATGAGCAGTTCTTC.

CDR3 protein: CASSIRTGADTQYF. The CDR3 region has the DNA TGTGCCAGCAGTATTAGGACCGGAGCAGATACGCAGTATTTT. J is TRBJ2-3 and V is TRBV27, with D unresolved. Trimming took off 5 bases at V and 4 bases at J, with 13 bases between the two ends. Germline CDR1 MNHEY, CDR2 SMNVEV (reference sequence). This CDR3 is built from 14 residues.

V is TRBV4-3 and J is TRBJ2-7; no clear D gene. Germline V gene data show CDR1 as LGHNA and CDR2 as YSLEER. Trimming pared 5 bases from V and 2 bases from J, leaving 16 bases between. The CDR3 spans 15 residues. The CDR3 sequence is CASSGEEAPPYEQYF. The CDR3 region has the DNA TGCGCCAGCAGCGGGGAAGAAGCCCCCCCCTACGAGCAGTACTTC.

This clonotype showed up just a few times. The CDR3 DNA sequence: TGCGCCAGCAGCCCTCAGGGGGCGGTAGCTGAAGCTTTCTTT. It yields the protein CASSPQGAVAEAFF. This chain connects TRBV4-3 to TRBJ1-1; 8 nucleotides match TRBD1. V was pared by 4 bases and J by 6 bases, with 7 bases of the junction left unmatched. This CDR3 has 14 residues. Looked up from germline, CDR1 is LGHNA and CDR2 is YSLEER.

The V call is TRBV28, the J call TRBJ2-1, with 7 bases that match TRBD2. Losses at the gene ends were 3 bases for V and 0 bases for J; bases not matched to a gene: 11. Germline CDR1 MDHEN, CDR2 SYDVKM. The CDR3 is made up of 18 amino acids. The DNA for the CDR3 is TGTGCCAGCAGTTTCGGGGGGAATCCTTCCCGCTCCTACAATGAGCAGTTCTTC. Translating gives CASSFGGNPSRSYNEQFF.

This chain connects TRBV7-2 to TRBJ2-3; maybe TRBD1 (6 bases). Germline V CDR1 and CDR2: SGHTA, FQGNSA. Trimming cost V 1 base and J 8 bases, with 13 bases left between them. The CDR3 spans 14 residues. This chain's CDR3 is CASSLGGQTVTQYF. Written as DNA, the CDR3 is TGTGCCAGCAGCTTAGGAGGACAGACCGTTACGCAGTATTTT.

This clonotype was recorded a few times. V gene TRBV6-2 or TRBV6-3 combines with J gene TRBJ1-1; weak D call: TRBD1 (6 bases). Trimming removed 6 bases at V and 1 base at J, with 12 bases between. This CDR3 contains 14 residues. Germline values: CDR1 MNHEY, CDR2 SVGEGT. In DNA form, the CDR3 reads TGTGCCAGCAGCCGAGGAGGGGGGAACACTGAAGCTTTCTTT. This translates into CASSRGGGNTEAFF.

The rearrangement uses TRBV18 and TRBJ1-1; a possible D gene is TRBD1 (5 bases). CDR3 length: 13 residues. Germline values: CDR1 KGHSH, CDR2 LQKENI. With 5 bases removed from V and 6 bases from J, the gap between germline ends came to 13 bases. The CDR3 sequence is CASSYSSGAEAFF. CDR3 nucleotides: TGTGCCAGCTCATATTCCTCGGGGGCTGAAGCTTTCTTT.

The table lists this clonotype with a few counts. The chain recombines TRBV6-2 or TRBV6-3 with TRBJ2-1; 9 bases are shared with TRBD2. The CDR3 totals 14 residues. Germline V gives CDR1 MNHEY, CDR2 SVGEGT. With V trimmed by 9 bases and J by 3 bases, 6 bases remained unmatched. CDR3 region: CASRLAEIYNEQFF. CDR3 DNA sequence: TGTGCCAGTAGACTAGCGGAGATCTACAATGAGCAGTTCTTC.